The next 14 T cell receptor beta chains were all read from a single sample in a study of Graves' ophthalmopathy and Graves' hyperthyroidism. RNA transcripts were the source from which TCR beta CDR3 regions were amplified. HTBI primers were used in a first-round RT-PCR, which preceded a second-round multiplex PCR. TCRdb used MiXCR to reprocess the multiplex PCR reads, holding one entry per CDR3 protein. This sample has roughly 400,000 distinct CDR3 sequences, with 15% to 19% found just once. Sequencing was done on a sample of peripheral blood. These receptors all stem from a woman between 18 and 29 years old with stable Graves' hyperthyroidism.

This clonotype has a handful of counts. The chain links TRBV5-1 to TRBJ1-1; 8 bases align to TRBD1. The length of the CDR3 is 16 residues. CDR1 and CDR2 from the germline V gene are SGHRS and YFSETQ. Trimming removed 0 bases from V and 4 bases from J; junction bases left unmatched: 8. The CDR3 DNA reads as TGCGCCAGCAGCTTGGCCGGACAGGGACGGGGCACTGAAGCTTTCTTT. This translates into CASSLAGQGRGTEAFF. Full variable domain (rest looked up from reference TRBV5-1 and TRBJ1-1): KAGVTQTPRYLIKTRGQQVTLSCSPISGHRSVSWYQQTPGQGLQFLFEYFSETQRNKGNFPGRFSGRQFSNSRSEMNVSTLELGDSALYLCASSLAGQGRGTEAFFGQGTRLTVV.

The table lists this clonotype with many counts. The genes are TRBV2 and TRBJ1-5; no reliable D call. The V end lost 3 bases, the J end lost 2 bases, and 5 bases lay between the germline ends. CDR1 and CDR2 from the germline V gene are SNHLY and FYNNEI. This CDR3 comprises 13 residues. CDR3 sequence reads: CASSDIGNQPQHF. In DNA form, the CDR3 reads TGTGCCAGCAGTGATATAGGCAATCAGCCCCAGCATTTT.

For this clonotype: The junction differs from germline at one of its ends, possibly a read error. The chain uses TRBV19 and TRBJ1-1; D gene ambiguous. This CDR3 has 15 residues. The V gene's germline CDR1 is LNHDA and CDR2 SQIVND (reference sequence). Written as DNA, the CDR3 is TGTGCCAGTAGTACGAGTATTTTGGGGAACACTGAAGCTTTATTT. This encodes CASSTSILGNTEALF.

This clonotype has only a few counts. A read error may account for a junction end that differs from germline. The chain is built from TRBV12-3 or TRBV12-4 and TRBJ2-2; weak D call: TRBD2 (6 bases). This CDR3 contains 14 residues. In nucleotides, the CDR3 is TGTGCCAGCATCGGGACGGGAGACACCGGGGAGCTGCTTTTT. Translated, it gives CASIGTGDTGELLF.

Many counts were recorded for this clonotype. This chain joins TRBV25-1 and TRBJ2-7; D unresolved. The CDR3 contains 14 residues. Germline CDR1 MGHDK, CDR2 SYGVNS. Trimming stripped 1 base from V and 4 bases from J, with 11 bases between. The CDR3 protein is CASSESGFQYEQYF. The CDR3 DNA follows: TGTGCCAGCAGTGAATCCGGGTTTCAGTACGAGCAGTACTTC.

This clonotype was seen just once. The chain uses TRBV6-1 and TRBJ1-1; no reliable D call. Looked up from germline, CDR1 is MNHNS and CDR2 is SASEGT. V was trimmed by 4 bases and J by 7 bases, leaving 13 bases between them. The CDR3 contains 13 residues. This CDR3 is CASSGPEGREAFF. CDR3 DNA sequence: TGTGCCAGCAGTGGCCCGGAGGGCCGTGAAGCTTTCTTT.

This clonotype has a count of ten or more. J is TRBJ1-1 and V is TRBV24-1; no firm D call. CDR3 size: 11 residues. V lost 2 bases and J lost 8, with 5 bases in between. Germline V gene sequence: CDR1 KGHDR, CDR2 SFDVKD. CDR3 sequence: CATSDSREAFF. The DNA of the CDR3 is TGTGCCACCAGTGATTCCCGAGAAGCTTTCTTT.

V gene TRBV5-1 combines with J gene TRBJ1-1; 9 bases are a match to TRBD1. The V gene's germline CDR1 is SGHRS and CDR2 YFSETQ. V lost 2 bases, J lost 8 bases, and 10 bases stayed unmatched. The CDR3 loop spans 15 amino acids. The CDR3 region is CASSFAGQGKREAFF. The CDR3, as DNA: TGCGCCAGCAGCTTCGCGGGACAGGGAAAGAGGGAAGCTTTCTTT.

As regards this clonotype: This may come from a read error, since a much larger clone is one base off. In nucleotides, the CDR3 is TGCGCCAGCAGCTTGGAGGCGGGCACTGAAGCTTGCTTT. Translated, it gives CASSLEAGTEACF. The chain joins TRBV5-1 to TRBJ1-1; the D is unclear. The CDR3 is 13 residues long. Germline values: CDR1 SGHRS, CDR2 YFSETQ.

A word on this clonotype: A read error is possible here, since a much larger clone lies one base away. Because the CDR3 is missing its conserved closing phenylalanine or tryptophan, this is likely a read error. V and J are TRBV11-2 and TRBJ2-7; TRBD2 matches at 13 bases. V was clipped by 4 bases and J by 2 bases; unmatched bases: 5. This CDR3 contains 16 residues. CDR1 is SGHAT, CDR2 FQNNGV, per germline. CDR3 nucleotides: TGTGCCAGCAGCTACGGACTAGCGGGGGCTACCTACGAGCAGTACTTG. Protein product: CASSYGLAGATYEQYL.

This rearrangement joins TRBV18 to TRBJ2-7; TRBD1 aligns across 12 bases. The junction had 7 bases not matched to a gene; V was cut back by 4 bases and J by 0 bases. Germline V gene data show CDR1 as KGHSH and CDR2 as LQKENI. The CDR3 is 17 amino acids. The CDR3 nucleotides read TGTGCCAGCTCACGGGGGACAGGGGGCTTCTACTCCTACGAGCAGTACTTC. Its protein product is CASSRGTGGFYSYEQYF.

This clonotype was seen at least ten times. V usage is TRBV2 and J usage is TRBJ2-7; D may be TRBD2 (7 bases). Trimming took 1 base from V and 3 from J, leaving 13 bases between them. The length of the CDR3 is 15 residues. Germline V gene sequence: CDR1 SNHLY, CDR2 FYNNEI. This chain's CDR3 is CASSEGEGVYYEQYF. CDR3 nucleotides: TGTGCCAGCAGTGAAGGGGAGGGGGTTTACTACGAGCAGTACTTC.

In this sample, this clonotype turned up many times. The V call is TRBV7-6, the J call TRBJ2-5, with 9 bases identical to TRBD2. Germline V lookup: CDR1 SGHVS, CDR2 FNYEAQ. The trim removed 3 bases at V and 4 bases at J, leaving 9 bases unmatched. This CDR3 has 16 amino acids. The CDR3: CASSFMSLAGIETQYF. The CDR3 DNA is TGTGCCAGCAGCTTTATGTCACTAGCGGGTATAGAGACCCAGTACTTC.

A single count supports this clonotype. The chain is built from TRBV5-1 and TRBJ1-1, with 7 bases identical to TRBD1. This CDR3 has 14 residues. V was pared by 4 bases and J by 5 bases, with 8 bases of the junction left unmatched. Germline CDR1 SGHRS, CDR2 YFSETQ. CDR3 sequence reads: CASSLGQASTEAFF. The DNA of the CDR3 is TGCGCCAGCAGCCTAGGACAGGCTAGTACTGAAGCTTTCTTT.